One sample yielded the 32 T cell receptor beta chains listed below, sequenced in a study of blood T cell repertoires in COVID-19. Using immunoSEQ multiplex PCR, the repertoire was profiled, and TCRdb retains in-frame clones only, with some absent. The profile shows some 150,000 clones, approximately 88% of them singletons. Specimen: peripheral blood. The source of these receptors is an older woman who had recovered from COVID-19.

This clone was recorded once. The chain joins TRBV25-1 to TRBJ1-3, with a weak D call TRBD1 (6 bases). Trimming shortened V by 4 bases and J by 2 bases, and 9 bases separated the two germline ends. CDR3 size: 14 residues. The germline V gene encodes CDR1 MGHDK and CDR2 SYGVNS. The CDR3 DNA sequence: TGTGCCAGCAGTGTCACAGGGACTGGAAACACCATATATTTT. As protein: CASSVTGTGNTIYF.

This clone has more than one count but fewer than ten. V is TRBV28 and J is TRBJ1-2; weak D call: TRBD1 (6 bases). V was shortened by 5 bases and J by 7 bases, with 14 bases between the two germline ends. The CDR3 is 13 residues long. Looked up from germline, CDR1 is MDHEN and CDR2 is SYDVKM. The CDR3 region is CASSQMDSRGYTF. DNA of the CDR3: TGTGCCAGCAGTCAAATGGACAGTCGTGGCTACACCTTC.

The V call is TRBV2, the J call TRBJ2-4; 8 positions match TRBD2. Trimming removed 10 bases from V and 3 bases from J; junction bases left unmatched: 20. The CDR3 runs 18 residues. Germline V CDR1 and CDR2: SNHLY, FYNNEI. CDR3 sequence: CATKPGLVVWLGKNIQYF. The CDR3 nucleotides read TGTGCCACCAAGCCGGGACTAGTGGTCTGGTTAGGCAAAAACATTCAGTACTTC.

This clone was recorded a few times. The rearrangement links TRBV19 to TRBJ2-3, with no clear D. The ends were cut back, 5 bases at V and 6 bases at J, with 21 bases in the middle. The CDR3 consists of 16 residues. Germline loops: CDR1 LNHDA, CDR2 SQIVND (reference sequence). In nucleotides, the CDR3 is TGTGCCAGTAGTGATTACCCCACATGGAGCCGGGATACGCAGTATTTT. Translated, it gives CASSDYPTWSRDTQYF. The whole variable domain, filled in from reference TRBV19 and TRBJ2-3, reads DGGITQSPKYLFRKEGQNVTLSCEQNLNHDAMYWYRQDPGQGLRLIYYSQIVNDFQKGDIAEGYSVSREKKESFPLTVTSAQKNPTAFYLCASSDYPTWSRDTQYFGPGTRLTVL.

This chain connects TRBV7-2 to TRBJ2-7; 11 bases align to TRBD2. J gave up 3 bases and V 5 bases, and 6 bases lay outside the gene matches. The germline V gene has CDR1 SGHTA and CDR2 FQGNSA. This CDR3 contains 15 residues. The CDR3, as DNA: TGTGCCAGCAGCACCTATAGCGGGGGGGTCTACGAGCAGTACTTC. This codes for CASSTYSGGVYEQYF.

The genes are TRBV24-1 and TRBJ2-5; TRBD1 is a possible D gene (7 bases). Germline V gene lookup returns CDR1 KGHDR and CDR2 SFDVKD. CDR3 length equals 16 residues. Trimming left V 7 bases short and J 1 base short, with 18 bases between. CDR3 protein: CATREEGTARQETQYF. As DNA, the CDR3 is TGTGCCACCAGGGAGGAGGGGACAGCGCGCCAAGAGACCCAGTACTTC.

The chain combines TRBV7-3 with TRBJ2-1; 7 bases match TRBD2. Trimming cost V 2 bases and J 1 base; bases outside gene matches: 2. The V gene's germline CDR1 is SGHTA and CDR2 FQGTGA. CDR3 length: 15 residues. This CDR3 is CASSLGRASYNEQFF. The CDR3 DNA is TGTGCCAGCAGCTTAGGGAGGGCTTCCTACAATGAGCAGTTCTTC.

The CDR3 is CASSGRGSTLAKNIQYF. The CDR3 DNA reads TGCGCCAGCAGCGGACGCGGGAGTACCCTAGCCAAAAACATTCAGTACTTC. This chain joins TRBV5-1 and TRBJ2-4, with 7 positions matching TRBD2. The CDR3 contains 17 residues. Germline V gene lookup returns CDR1 SGHRS and CDR2 YFSETQ. J was trimmed by 0 bases and V by 4 bases; bases with no gene match: 10.

The J gene is TRBJ2-3, the V gene TRBV19, with 11 bases identical to TRBD2. After removal of 4 bases from V and 2 bases from J, the junction contained 2 bases not matched to a gene. This CDR3 is built from 15 residues. Germline V gives CDR1 LNHDA, CDR2 SQIVND (reference sequence). CDR3 nucleotide sequence: TGTGCCAGTAGTACTAGCGGGGGGCTCACAGATACGCAGTATTTT. Translation gives CASSTSGGLTDTQYF.

In its sample, this clone was seen a few times. V gene TRBV6-5 combines with J gene TRBJ2-1; tentative D call: TRBD1 (6 bases). Trimming took 0 bases from V and 9 from J, leaving 18 bases between them. From germline, CDR1 is MNHEY and CDR2 SVGAGI. This CDR3 comprises 16 residues. The CDR3 spells CASSYSTQGLHGEQFF. The CDR3 DNA sequence: TGTGCCAGCAGTTACTCGACACAGGGTTTACATGGTGAGCAGTTCTTC.

V and J are TRBV5-1 and TRBJ1-4; no definite D call. The V gene's germline CDR1 is SGHRS and CDR2 YFSETQ. Trimming pared 0 bases from V and 6 bases from J, leaving 9 bases between. The CDR3 is 14 amino acids. Here the CDR3 reads CASSLGQAYEKLFF. The CDR3 DNA is TGCGCCAGCAGCTTGGGCCAGGCCTATGAAAAACTGTTTTTT. Supplemented by reference TRBV5-1 and TRBJ1-4, the full variable domain reads KAGVTQTPRYLIKTRGQQVTLSCSPISGHRSVSWYQQTPGQGLQFLFEYFSETQRNKGNFPGRFSGRQFSNSRSEMNVSTLELGDSALYLCASSLGQAYEKLFFGSGTQLSVL.

The genes are TRBV28 and TRBJ1-5; the D is unclear. The CDR3 sequence is 11 residues long. V gave up 3 bases and J gave up 13 bases, with 10 bases separating them. Per germline, CDR1 MDHEN and CDR2 SYDVKM. The CDR3 is CASSLEDQQHF. CDR3 DNA sequence: TGTGCCAGCAGTTTGGAGGACCAACAGCATTTT.

The chain employs TRBV29-1 and TRBJ1-1; D unresolved. The CDR3 spans 13 residues. Trimming shortened V by 2 bases and J by 4 bases, and 11 bases separated the two germline ends. Germline V gene data show CDR1 as SQVTM and CDR2 as ANQGSEA. CDR3 nucleotide sequence: TGCAGCGTTGAAAAGGGAGCCGGCACTGAAGCTTTCTTT. It encodes CSVEKGAGTEAFF.

This clone has a single count. This chain joins TRBV28 and TRBJ2-7; 7 bases are shared with TRBD1. Germline V CDR1 and CDR2: MDHEN, SYDVKM. With 3 bases clipped from V and 4 bases from J, the junction kept 3 bases outside the gene matches. This CDR3 is 13 amino acids long. The DNA of the CDR3 is TGTGCCAGCAGTTTGAACAGGGGATACGAGCAGTACTTC. As protein: CASSLNRGYEQYF.

The gene calls are TRBV6-5 and TRBJ2-2, with D possibly TRBD2 on 7 matching bases. The V end was cut by 6 bases, the J end by 4 bases, with 12 bases between. CDR1 MNHEY and CDR2 SVGAGI come from the germline V gene. The CDR3 consists of 14 residues. For the CDR3, the DNA is TGTGCCAGCAGCAATAGGGGGGGCACCGGGGAGCTGTTTTTT. Its translation is CASSNRGGTGELFF.

The V and J genes are TRBV10-3 and TRBJ2-7, with a tentative D call TRBD1 (5 bases). CDR1 is ENHRY and CDR2 is SYGVKD in the germline V gene. The CDR3 consists of 16 residues. V was shortened by 4 bases and J by 0 bases, with 16 bases between the two germline ends. CDR3 in DNA: TGTGCCATCAGTGGCGTGGACACCCAAACCTCCTACGAGCAGTACTTC. The encoded protein is CAISGVDTQTSYEQYF.

This sequence joins TRBV19 and TRBJ2-6; TRBD1 might be the D (7 bases). V was pared by 5 bases and J by 2 bases, with 16 bases between. The CDR3 is made up of 17 amino acids. Germline CDR1 and CDR2: LNHDA and SQIVND (reference sequence). Written as DNA, the CDR3 is TGTGCCAGTAGTCCGTGGCAGGGGGGCCCTGGGGCCAACGTCCTGACTTTC. Translation: CASSPWQGGPGANVLTF.

V usage is TRBV5-1 and J usage is TRBJ2-7; TRBD2 agrees at 10 bases. The CDR3 length is 19 residues. V shed 6 bases and J 4 bases; nucleotides not matched to a gene: 22. The germline CDR1 and CDR2 sequences are SGHRS and YFSETQ. CDR3 bases: TGCGCCAGCAAGCCCCTCCCGGGATTCCCTAGCGGGGGTGCGTACGAGCAGTACTTC. Amino acid sequence: CASKPLPGFPSGGAYEQYF.

The chain recombines TRBV6-2 or TRBV6-3 with TRBJ1-6, with 11 bases that match TRBD1. Per germline, CDR1 MNHEY and CDR2 SVGEGT. This CDR3 spans 14 amino acids. Unmatched junction bases numbered 4, after V lost 6 bases and J lost 9 bases. The DNA for the CDR3 is TGTGCCAGCAGCAGGACAGGGGGCGGTTCACCCCTCCACTTT. Its translation is CASSRTGGGSPLHF.

The rearrangement uses TRBV7-9 and TRBJ2-7; 8 bases map to TRBD2. Germline trimming cut 4 bases from V and 2 bases from J; bases unmatched to any gene: 1. The CDR3 covers 13 residues. The germline gives CDR1 SEHNR, CDR2 FQNEAQ (reference sequence). CDR3 in amino acids: CASSSGRAYEQYF. CDR3 sequence (DNA): TGTGCCAGCAGCTCCGGGAGGGCCTACGAGCAGTACTTC.

The CDR3 nucleotides read TGCGCCAGCTCACAGGGTGGGTTCGACTATGGCTACACCTTC. Translating it yields CASSQGGFDYGYTF. The rearrangement links TRBV5-1 to TRBJ1-2, with a possible D match to TRBD1 (6 bases). V lost 7 bases and J lost 3, with 16 bases in between. The CDR3 sequence is 14 residues long. Germline assignment: CDR1 SGHRS and CDR2 YFSETQ.

V is TRBV4-3 and J is TRBJ1-2; no clear D. Per the germline V gene, CDR1 is LGHNA and CDR2 is YSLEER. Between the trimmed V and J ends, which lost 1 base and 4 bases, there was a span of 13 bases. The CDR3 runs 15 residues. The CDR3 loop is CASSQGGWEGYGYTF. CDR3 DNA: TGCGCCAGCAGCCAAGGAGGGTGGGAGGGCTATGGCTACACCTTC.

The V gene is TRBV4-1, the J gene TRBJ2-2; 7 nucleotides match TRBD2. Trimming took 1 base from V and 4 from J; bases not matched to a gene: 9. The CDR3 consists of 17 residues. CDR1 and CDR2 from the germline V gene are MGHRA and YSYEKL. This chain's CDR3 is CASSQVVSGAGTGELFF. CDR3 DNA sequence: TGCGCCAGCAGCCAAGTGGTGAGCGGGGCGGGCACCGGGGAGCTGTTTTTT.

The chain joins TRBV6-8 to TRBJ2-6; 9 nucleotides match TRBD1. This CDR3 region has 16 residues. V shed 9 bases, J shed 4 bases, and the junction held 10 bases outside the gene matches. CDR1 MNHGY and CDR2 SAAAGT come from the germline V gene. The DNA for the CDR3 is TGTGCCAGTCCGGGACAGGGAAGGACAGGGGCCAACGTCCTGACTTTC. The encoded protein is CASPGQGRTGANVLTF.

V usage is TRBV6-5 and J usage is TRBJ1-2; D gene uncertain. With 6 bases removed from V and 8 bases from J, the gap between germline ends came to 13 bases. CDR3 length: 12 residues. Germline V gives CDR1 MNHEY, CDR2 SVGAGI. The CDR3 DNA follows: TGTGCCAGCAGCCCCGCCGGGTACGGCTACACCTTC. Translated, it gives CASSPAGYGYTF.

The genes are TRBV4-1 and TRBJ2-3; 8 nucleotides agree with TRBD1. Germline V gives CDR1 MGHRA, CDR2 YSYEKL. V shed 8 bases and J 2 bases; nucleotides not matched to a gene: 12. This CDR3 region has 16 residues. DNA for the CDR3: TGCGCCAGCTCTCCCCAGGGGGCCTCTGTCACAGATACGCAGTATTTT. Its translation: CASSPQGASVTDTQYF.

The chain recombines TRBV3-1 (or the pseudogene TRBV3-2) with TRBJ2-5; D is ambiguous. Trimming removed 1 base at V and 7 bases at J, with 13 bases between. The germline V gene has CDR1 LGHDT and CDR2 YNNKEL (reference sequence). This CDR3 comprises 14 residues. CDR3 protein: CASSQGPSAWTQYF. CDR3 nucleotides: TGTGCCAGCAGCCAAGGGCCCTCCGCTTGGACCCAGTACTTC.

The V call is TRBV5-1, the J call TRBJ2-5; 11 bases are a match to TRBD2. This CDR3 is built from 14 residues. The V segment lost 7 bases and the J segment 4 bases; nucleotides outside the gene matches: 6. Germline V gene data show CDR1 as SGHRS and CDR2 as YFSETQ. The chain's CDR3 is CASGSGGAGETQYF. CDR3 coding DNA: TGCGCCAGCGGTAGCGGGGGGGCCGGAGAGACCCAGTACTTC. The full variable domain, its missing parts supplied by reference TRBV5-1 and TRBJ2-5, is KAGVTQTPRYLIKTRGQQVTLSCSPISGHRSVSWYQQTPGQGLQFLFEYFSETQRNKGNFPGRFSGRQFSNSRSEMNVSTLELGDSALYLCASGSGGAGETQYFGPGTRLLVL.

The V call is TRBV6-5, the J call TRBJ2-5; TRBD1 aligns across 9 bases. The CDR3 consists of 13 residues. V shed 6 bases and J 5 bases; nucleotides not matched to a gene: 4. In germline, CDR1 is MNHEY, CDR2 SVGAGI. The CDR3 sequence: CASRRDRGETQYF. CDR3 nucleotide sequence: TGTGCCAGCAGGAGAGACAGGGGGGAGACCCAGTACTTC.

This chain joins TRBV3-1 (or the pseudogene TRBV3-2) and TRBJ2-1; TRBD2 matches 12 bases. The CDR3 totals 15 residues. With V trimmed by 6 bases and J by 7 bases, 7 bases remained unmatched. Germline CDR1 and CDR2: LGHDT and YNNKEL (reference sequence). The CDR3 region has the DNA TGTGCCAGCAGATCTAGCGGGGGGGCGCGGAATGAGCAGTTCTTC. Translating gives CASRSSGGARNEQFF.

The V gene is TRBV2, the J gene TRBJ2-7; 9 nucleotides agree with TRBD1. CDR1 and CDR2 from the germline V gene are SNHLY and FYNNEI. This CDR3 region has 15 residues. V dropped 5 bases and J dropped 6; count of bases not matched to a gene: 11. The CDR3 region has the DNA TGTGCCAGCAGTAAACAAGGGGGGACAGGGATCGAGCAGTACTTC. As protein: CASSKQGGTGIEQYF.

This chain joins TRBV10-3 and TRBJ1-4, with 8 nucleotides matching TRBD1. The CDR3 covers 12 residues. V was pared by 8 bases and J by 6 bases, with 2 bases of the junction left unmatched. CDR1 ENHRY and CDR2 SYGVKD come from the germline V gene. The CDR3 DNA reads as TGTGCCATCGCAGGGGGCGATGAAAAACTGTTTTTT. Translated: CAIAGGDEKLFF.